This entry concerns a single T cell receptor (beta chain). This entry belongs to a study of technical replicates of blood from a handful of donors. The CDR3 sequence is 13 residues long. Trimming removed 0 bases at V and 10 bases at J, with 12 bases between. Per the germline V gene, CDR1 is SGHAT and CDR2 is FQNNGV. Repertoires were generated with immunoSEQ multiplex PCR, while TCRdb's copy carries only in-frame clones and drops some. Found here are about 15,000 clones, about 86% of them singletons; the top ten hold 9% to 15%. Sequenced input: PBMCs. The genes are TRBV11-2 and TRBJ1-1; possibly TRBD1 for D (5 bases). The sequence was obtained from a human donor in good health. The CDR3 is CASSLDGRGVAFF. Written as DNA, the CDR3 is TGTGCCAGCAGCTTAGATGGGAGGGGTGTAGCTTTCTTT.